This entry features one TCR beta chain sequence. Its antigen is still unknown. No qualities accompany the bases; no much larger clone lies one base away. From each donor, a single peripheral blood sample of 95 to 150 mL on average was drawn into heparinised tubes. Using a panel that included CD45RO, CCR7, CD25, CD127, CD95 and CD27, naive, central memory, regulatory and stem cell-like memory CD4+ T cells were sorted on a BD FACSAria II. All sorted populations exceeded 95% purity. PBMCs were isolated immediately by Lymphoprep density gradient centrifugation and stained directly without culture. So that batch effects would be minimized, each experiment stained and sorted samples in pairs, pairing one healthy donor with one patient. The sample is drawn from a study of beta chain features in type 1 diabetes (dated by TCRdb to 2016 to 2019). Study-wide context: Mean age, gender distribution, total cell number and subset yield were not different between patients and healthy donors. Regulatory and stem cell-like memory subsets were isolated from only 8 patients and about 8 healthy donors, whereas naive and central memory subsets came from all 28 donors. The study compared the TCRB repertoires of sorted circulating CD4+ T cell subsets in recently diagnosed type 1 diabetes patients with those in matched healthy donors. A total of some 110 million sorted cells were examined across all samples, and the number of cells per subset was strongly correlated with RNA yield.

Results and caveats for the whole study, not just this receptor: Type 1 diabetes patients showed a moderate but significant shortening of TCRB CDR3 length in all four CD4+ subsets. PCR may preferentially amplify shorter templates, but because patient and control samples were amplified and corrected together, any resulting skew would affect both groups equally. Because the HLA sub-analyses included only small numbers of individuals, any influence of HLA type on TCRB rearrangement was left unresolved. Naive, central memory and regulatory TCRB repertoires appeared to be more alike among patients than among healthy donors. Sequencing cDNA rather than genomic DNA could over-represent highly expressing activated cells, although activation and CD3 levels did not differ between groups. At VDJ recombination sites, type 1 diabetes patients had fewer insertions and more deleted nucleotides, which implies abnormalities in thymic rearrangement.

The entire amount of isolated RNA was reverse transcribed using the High Capacity cDNA Reverse Transcription Kit, so the sequenced TCRB transcripts were expressed ones. Naive, central memory and regulatory T cell samples underwent deep immunoSEQ sequencing, averaging around 3.7 million total reads per sample. After sorted cells were lysed in RLT buffer, RNA was extracted with DNase-treated RNeasy Micro or Mini kits, with the choice depending on cell number. To prevent cross-contamination, each cell subset was processed individually, whereas patient and healthy donor samples were processed jointly. Using the immunoSEQ multiplex PCR, TCRB sequences were amplified from cDNA into 87-bp fragments spanning the CDR3 region. The amplicons were sequenced using the Illumina HiSeq platform. In the authors' own workflow: PCR bias was computationally corrected using synthetic template baselines, reads within Hamming distance 2 were collapsed, and singletons that could not be merged were discarded. Reads were aligned to IMGT to assign V, D and J genes, CDR3 length, and insertions or deletions at six rearrangement sites. Clonotype counts were normalized to sorted cell number within each subset before computing true diversity and Gini coefficients with the tcR R package. The overlap coefficient, calculated on TCRB nucleotide sequences, was used to measure repertoire sharing. Out-of-frame TCRB sequences from naive cells were analyzed to stand in for the pre-selection repertoire. Held by TCRdb, this immuneACCESS table contains in-frame sequences only and omits some clones. Under half of the omission traces to an unresolved V gene where checked; the cause of the rest is unknown. The D gene and trimming were derived from the DNA, and the V and J assignments and clone size from that table. The sample yields 350,000 to 450,000 clones; approximately 15% were counted once. Of the sample, roughly 0.033% falls within the top ten clones.

In the germline V gene (reference sequence), CDR1 corresponds to GTSNPN and CDR2 to SVGIG. Clipping removes 0 bases from V and 8 bases from J, with 19 as the unmatched junction base count. From the cysteine up to the phenylalanine, the CDR3 has a length of 18 residues. Only the CDR3 region is kept as DNA, spanning 54 bases read in frame from base 1. This clonotype was obtained from a man aged 30 to 45 in good health. Sequencing used naive CD4+ T cells from blood. This sample's cell subset or site label indicates: true naive CD4+ T cells. In this chain, TRBV30 is recombined with TRBJ2-1, with TRBD2 identical over 7 junction bases. CDR3 sequence: CAWSVPQSSGTASDEQFF. At the DNA level, the sequence is TGTGCCTGGAGTGTACCCCAATCCAGCGGGACCGCGTCCGATGAGCAGTTCTTC.